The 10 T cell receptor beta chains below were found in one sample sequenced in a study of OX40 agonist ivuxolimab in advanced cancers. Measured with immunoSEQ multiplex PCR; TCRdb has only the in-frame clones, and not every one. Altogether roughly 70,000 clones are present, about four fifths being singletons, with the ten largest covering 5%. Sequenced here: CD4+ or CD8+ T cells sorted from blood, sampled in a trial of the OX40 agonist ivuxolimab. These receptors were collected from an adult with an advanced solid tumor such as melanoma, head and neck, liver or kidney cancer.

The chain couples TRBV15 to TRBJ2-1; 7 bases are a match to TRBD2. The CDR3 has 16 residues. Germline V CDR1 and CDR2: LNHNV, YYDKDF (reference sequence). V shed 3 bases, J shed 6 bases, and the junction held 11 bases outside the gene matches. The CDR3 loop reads CATSRSSGTGGNEQFF. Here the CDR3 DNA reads TGTGCCACCAGCAGGTCCAGCGGGACTGGGGGCAATGAGCAGTTCTTC.

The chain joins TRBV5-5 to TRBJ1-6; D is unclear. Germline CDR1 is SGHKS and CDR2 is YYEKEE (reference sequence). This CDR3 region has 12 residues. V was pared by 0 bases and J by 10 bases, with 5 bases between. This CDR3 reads CASSLAESPLHF. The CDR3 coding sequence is TGTGCCAGCAGCTTGGCCGAATCACCCCTCCACTTT.

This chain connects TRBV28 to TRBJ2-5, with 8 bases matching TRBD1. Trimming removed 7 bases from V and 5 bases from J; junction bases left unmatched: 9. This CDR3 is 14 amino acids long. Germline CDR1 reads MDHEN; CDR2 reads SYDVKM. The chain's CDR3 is CASTLTGAQETQYF. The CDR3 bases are TGTGCCAGCACCTTGACAGGGGCCCAGGAGACCCAGTACTTC.

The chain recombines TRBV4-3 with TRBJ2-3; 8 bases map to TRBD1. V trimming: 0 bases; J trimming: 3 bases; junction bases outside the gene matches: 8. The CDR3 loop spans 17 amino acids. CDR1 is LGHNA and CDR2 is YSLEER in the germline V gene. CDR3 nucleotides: TGCGCCAGCAGCCAAGATAGGAACAGGGGGAGGACAGATACGCAGTATTTT. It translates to CASSQDRNRGRTDTQYF.

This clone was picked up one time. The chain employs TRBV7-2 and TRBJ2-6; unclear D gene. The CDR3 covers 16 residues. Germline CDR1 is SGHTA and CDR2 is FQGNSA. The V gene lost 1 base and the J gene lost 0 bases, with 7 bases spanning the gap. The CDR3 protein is CASSLGPLSGANVLTF. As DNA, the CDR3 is TGTGCCAGCAGCTTAGGCCCTCTCTCTGGGGCCAACGTCCTGACTTTC.

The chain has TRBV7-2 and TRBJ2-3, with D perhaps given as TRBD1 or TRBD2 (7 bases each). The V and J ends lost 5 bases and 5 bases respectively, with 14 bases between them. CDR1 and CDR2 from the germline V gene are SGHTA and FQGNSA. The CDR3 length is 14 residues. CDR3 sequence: CASSKGRGRDTQYF. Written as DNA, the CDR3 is TGTGCCAGCAGCAAAGGGAGGGGGCGAGATACGCAGTATTTT.

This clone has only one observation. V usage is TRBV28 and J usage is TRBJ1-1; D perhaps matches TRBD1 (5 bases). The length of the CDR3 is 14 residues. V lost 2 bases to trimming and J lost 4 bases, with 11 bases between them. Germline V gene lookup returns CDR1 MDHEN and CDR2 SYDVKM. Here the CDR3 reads CASSLADTVTEAFF. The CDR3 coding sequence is TGTGCCAGCAGTTTAGCGGACACGGTCACTGAAGCTTTCTTT.

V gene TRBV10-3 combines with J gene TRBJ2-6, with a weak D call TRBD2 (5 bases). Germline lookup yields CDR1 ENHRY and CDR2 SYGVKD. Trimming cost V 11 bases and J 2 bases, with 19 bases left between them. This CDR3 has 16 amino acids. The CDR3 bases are TGTGCCTCCTCTTACTACCCGGGGACTGGGGCCAACGTCCTGACTTTC. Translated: CASSYYPGTGANVLTF.

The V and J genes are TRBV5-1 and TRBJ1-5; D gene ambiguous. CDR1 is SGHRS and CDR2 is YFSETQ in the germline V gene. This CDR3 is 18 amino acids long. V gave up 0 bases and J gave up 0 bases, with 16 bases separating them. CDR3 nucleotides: TGCGCCAGCAGCTTGGAGAGGGTAGCCCTCTATAGCAATCAGCCCCAGCATTTT. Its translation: CASSLERVALYSNQPQHF. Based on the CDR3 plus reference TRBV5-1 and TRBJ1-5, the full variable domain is KAGVTQTPRYLIKTRGQQVTLSCSPISGHRSVSWYQQTPGQGLQFLFEYFSETQRNKGNFPGRFSGRQFSNSRSEMNVSTLELGDSALYLCASSLERVALYSNQPQHFGDGTRLSIL.

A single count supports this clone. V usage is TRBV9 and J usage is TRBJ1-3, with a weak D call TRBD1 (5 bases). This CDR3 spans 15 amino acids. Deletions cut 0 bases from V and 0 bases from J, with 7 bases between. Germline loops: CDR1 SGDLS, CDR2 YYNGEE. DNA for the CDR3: TGTGCCAGCAGCGTAGCAGGGAACTCTGGAAACACCATATATTTT. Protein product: CASSVAGNSGNTIYF.